Sequencing of this TCR beta chain was carried out in a study of regulatory T cells in long-lasting Graves disease. Overall study findings and caveats: Persistent disease was characterized by preferential usage of TRBV28, TRBJ1-2 and TRBJ2-5.

Time point: newly diagnosed GD, antithyroid drugs for less than 3 months. From RNA extracted from PBMCs, the TCR library was made. This clonotype was seen at least ten times. The antigen remains undetermined. Germline V gene data show CDR1 as MNHNS and CDR2 as SASEGT. Trimming took 6 bases from V and 5 from J, leaving 17 bases between them. The CDR3 consists of 14 residues. The authors built TCR beta libraries using iRepertoire HTBI primers and Arm-PCR of CDR3 regions. One entry per CDR3 protein results from TCRdb running MiXCR on the multiplex PCR reads. The table lists hundreds of thousands of distinct CDR3 sequences, roughly 17% of them singletons. These data also featured in a second study, about T cells in Graves' hyperthyroidism and ophthalmopathy. That study adds: In the first-round RT-PCR of the TCR CDR3, the HTBI primer set was used. Blood also held most thyroid clonotypes expanded beyond 0.001.

The sequence derives from a man aged 35 to 55 with Graves disease. Sequencing was performed on peripheral blood mononuclear cells (PBMCs), taken at new diagnosis, from a patient treated with antithyroid drugs. The V and J genes are TRBV6-1 and TRBJ2-7, with D uncertain. Here the CDR3 DNA reads TGTGCCAGCAGGGGTACGCTCCTGACCCACGAGCAGTACTTC. Encoded protein: CASRGTLLTHEQYF.